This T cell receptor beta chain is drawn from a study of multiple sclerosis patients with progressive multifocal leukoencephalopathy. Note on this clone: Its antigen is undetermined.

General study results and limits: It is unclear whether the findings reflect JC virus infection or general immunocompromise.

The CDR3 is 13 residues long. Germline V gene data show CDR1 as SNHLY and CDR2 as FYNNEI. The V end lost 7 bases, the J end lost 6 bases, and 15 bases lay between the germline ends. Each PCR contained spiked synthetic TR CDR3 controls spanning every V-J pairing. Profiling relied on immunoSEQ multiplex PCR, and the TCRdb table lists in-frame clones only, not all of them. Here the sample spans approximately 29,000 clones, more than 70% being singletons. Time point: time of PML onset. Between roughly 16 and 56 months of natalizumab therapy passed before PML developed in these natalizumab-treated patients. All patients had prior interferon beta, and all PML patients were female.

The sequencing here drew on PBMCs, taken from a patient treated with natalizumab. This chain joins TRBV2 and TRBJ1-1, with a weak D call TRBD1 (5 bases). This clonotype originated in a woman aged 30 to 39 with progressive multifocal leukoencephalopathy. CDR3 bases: TGTGCCAGCATATTAAGTTGGGGGGCTGAAGCTTTCTTT. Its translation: CASILSWGAEAFF.